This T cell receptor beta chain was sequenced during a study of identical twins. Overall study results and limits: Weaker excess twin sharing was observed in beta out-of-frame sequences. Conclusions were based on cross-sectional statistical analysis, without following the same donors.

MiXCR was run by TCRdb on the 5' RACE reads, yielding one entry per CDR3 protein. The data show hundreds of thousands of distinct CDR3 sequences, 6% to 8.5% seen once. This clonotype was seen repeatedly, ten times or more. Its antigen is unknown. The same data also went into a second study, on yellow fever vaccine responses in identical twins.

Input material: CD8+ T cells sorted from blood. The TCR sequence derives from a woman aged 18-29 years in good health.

The chain's CDR3 is CASSLGGNSNQPQHF. CDR3 coding DNA: TGTGCCAGCAGCTTAGGAGGGAATAGCAATCAGCCCCAGCATTTT. The chain links TRBV7-9 to TRBJ1-5, with D hard to call. The CDR3 extends over 15 amino acids. V gave up 1 base and J gave up 0 bases, with 7 bases separating them. Germline V gene lookup returns CDR1 SEHNR and CDR2 FQNEAQ (reference sequence).